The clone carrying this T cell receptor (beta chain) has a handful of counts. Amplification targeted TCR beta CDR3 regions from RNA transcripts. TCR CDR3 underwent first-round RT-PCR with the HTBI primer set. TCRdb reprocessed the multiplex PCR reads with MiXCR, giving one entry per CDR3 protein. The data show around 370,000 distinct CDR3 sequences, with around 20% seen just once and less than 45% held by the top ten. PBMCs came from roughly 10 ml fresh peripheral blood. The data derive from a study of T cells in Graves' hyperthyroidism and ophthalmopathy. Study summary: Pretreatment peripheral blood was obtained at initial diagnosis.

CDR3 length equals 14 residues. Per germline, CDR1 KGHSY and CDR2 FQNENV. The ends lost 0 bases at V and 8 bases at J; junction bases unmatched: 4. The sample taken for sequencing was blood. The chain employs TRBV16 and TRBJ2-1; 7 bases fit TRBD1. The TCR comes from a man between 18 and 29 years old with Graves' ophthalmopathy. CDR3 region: CASSQSTGLDEQFF. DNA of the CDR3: TGTGCCAGCAGCCAATCGACAGGGCTGGATGAGCAGTTCTTC.